The source of this T cell receptor beta chain is a study of T cell responses to AZD1222 COVID-19 vaccine. Findings of the study overall: Only a handful of AZD1222 recipients were seropositive at baseline. Once two AZD1222 doses were given, Spike-specific TCR breadth and depth went up.

Note on this clone: Its target is unknown.

Assay: immunoSEQ multiplex PCR; the TCRdb copy retains only in-frame clones and omits some. Of about 120,000 clones in the sample, 92% were seen once. Trimming shortened V by 3 bases and J by 0 bases, and 6 bases separated the two germline ends. The CDR3 extends over 13 amino acids. CDR1 and CDR2 (germline): SGHNT, YENEEA. The clonotype originates from an adult in good health. The rearrangement uses TRBV11-3 and TRBJ2-7; perhaps TRBD2 as D (5 bases). The source was peripheral blood, collected on day 0 of AZD1222 vaccination. Here the CDR3 reads CASSLGSSYEQYF. CDR3 DNA sequence: TGTGCCAGCAGCTTGGGGAGCTCCTACGAGCAGTACTTC.